This entry lists 7 T cell receptor beta chains sequenced from one sample in a study of tumor-infiltrating lymphocytes in primary liver carcinoma. Co-extraction of both nucleic acids (RNA and DNA) used about 19-33 mg of unsorted bulk tissue. Using a constant-region primer together with ProtoScript II reverse transcriptase, TCR beta cDNA was made from around 500 ng of total RNA. Researchers made the TCR beta libraries by running three nested multiplex PCR rounds with slightly modified ARM-PCR. TRBV1-TRBV30 forward and Cbeta reverse primers drove the first two roughly 10-cycle rounds. From the multiplex PCR reads, TCRdb called clonotypes with MiXCR, one entry per CDR3 protein. The data contain 95,000 to 100,000 distinct CDR3 sequences, about 62% of them singletons. The sequencing input was liver tumor tissue from sampling region 2. This sample's subset: tumor region T2, inferior pole. Receptor source: a woman aged 55 to 70 with primary liver carcinoma and hepatitis B virus infection.

Note on this clonotype: Germline and junction disagree at one end, which may indicate a read error. This rearrangement joins TRBV12-5 to TRBJ2-1; weak D call: TRBD2 (6 bases). The CDR3 contains 12 residues. CDR1 is LGHNT, CDR2 FRNRAP, per germline. Here the CDR3 reads CVSGTRLNEQFF. The CDR3 bases are TGTGTTAGTGGGACTCGCCTCAATGAGCAGTTCTTC.

The genes are TRBV9 and TRBJ1-6; unclear D gene. Germline CDR1 reads SGDLS; CDR2 reads YYNGEE. V was clipped by 2 bases and J by 9 bases, with 9 bases between them. The CDR3 contains 13 residues. CDR3 coding DNA: TGTGCCAGCAGCGTTGGCCCCGGTTCACCCCTCCACTTT. It codes for CASSVGPGSPLHF.

Comments on this clonotype: One junction end does not reproduce the germline sequence, and a read error may be involved. The chain recombines TRBV6-5 with TRBJ2-1, with a tentative D call TRBD2 (5 bases). The CDR3 length is 15 residues. Per the germline V gene, CDR1 is MNHEY and CDR2 is SVGAGI. The CDR3 loop is CANSLGRGGLGEQFF. The DNA for the CDR3 is TGTGCCAACAGTTTGGGGAGAGGTGGGTTGGGTGAGCAGTTCTTC.

This clonotype was counted a few times. The chain couples TRBV28 to TRBJ2-1, with D possibly TRBD2 on 6 matching bases. The ends were cut back, 7 bases at V and 1 base at J, with 17 bases in the middle. The CDR3 loop spans 16 amino acids. From germline, CDR1 is MDHEN and CDR2 SYDVKM. This CDR3 is CASTPGGGKSYNEQFF. Here the CDR3 DNA reads TGTGCCAGCACCCCAGGTGGGGGGAAGTCCTACAATGAGCAGTTCTTC.

In this sample, this clonotype turned up once. At one boundary the junction diverges from the germline segment, which might be a read error. The J gene is TRBJ2-1, the V gene TRBV12-3 or TRBV12-4; 9 positions match TRBD2. The assigned J gene may be wrong: the sequence end matches TRBJ2-7 better. This CDR3 has 15 amino acids. The CDR3 DNA follows: TGTGCCTGCAGAGACGAGCGGGGGGCCCCCACTGAGCAGTACTTC. Protein product: CACRDERGAPTEQYF.

This clonotype was detected ten times or more. The chain has TRBV6-1 and TRBJ2-5; the D gene is possibly TRBD2 (7 bases). V lost 6 bases, J lost 1 base, and 18 bases lay in between. This CDR3 contains 16 residues. Per the germline V gene, CDR1 is MNHNS and CDR2 is SASEGT. CDR3 coding DNA: TGTGCCAGCAGCGAGGGGGGGTGGAGGGGCCAAGAGACCCAGTACTTC. Its translation is CASSEGGWRGQETQYF.

This clonotype was counted only a few times. This may arise from a read error, as a much more abundant clone is one base away. The V and J genes are TRBV6-6 and TRBJ1-3, with no clear D. Germline CDR1 and CDR2: MNHNY and SVGAGI (reference sequence). The CDR3 length is 14 residues. For the CDR3, the DNA is TGTGCCAGCAGTTACTCCACGGGTGGAGACACCATATATTTT. Encoded protein: CASSYSTGGDTIYF.